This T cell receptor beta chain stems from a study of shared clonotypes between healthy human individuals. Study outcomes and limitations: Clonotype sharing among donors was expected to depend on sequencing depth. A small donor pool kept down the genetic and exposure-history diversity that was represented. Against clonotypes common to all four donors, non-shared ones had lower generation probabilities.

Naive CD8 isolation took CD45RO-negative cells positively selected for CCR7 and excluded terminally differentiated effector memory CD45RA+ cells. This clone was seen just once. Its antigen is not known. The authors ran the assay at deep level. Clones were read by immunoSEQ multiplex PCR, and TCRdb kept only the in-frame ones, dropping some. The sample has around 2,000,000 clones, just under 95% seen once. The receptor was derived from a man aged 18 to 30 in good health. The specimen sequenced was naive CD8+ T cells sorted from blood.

CDR3 in amino acids: CASSYSRQGAEQYF. Here the CDR3 DNA reads TGTGCCAGCAGTTACTCGAGACAGGGGGCTGAGCAGTACTTC. The V call is TRBV6-5, the J call TRBJ2-7, with 10 bases that match TRBD1. Per germline, CDR1 MNHEY and CDR2 SVGAGI. The CDR3 contains 14 residues. V was pared by 0 bases and J by 7 bases, with 3 bases of the junction left unmatched.